The clone carrying this T cell receptor beta chain was counted at least ten times. Treatment specified: roughly 18 received Ad26.COV2.S at low or high dose, single or two shots; a few received placebo; per-sample allocation not given. The samples date from day 63 after the first vaccine or placebo injection. These data are taken from a study of Ad26.COV2.S vaccination and SARS-CoV-2 variants. Germline V lookup: CDR1 LNHDA, CDR2 SQIVND (reference sequence). The CDR3 spans 17 residues. The ends lost 2 bases at V and 2 bases at J; junction bases unmatched: 11. Some clones are missing from TCRdb's copy, which holds only in-frame ones; the method was immunoSEQ multiplex PCR. The sample comprises 400,000 to 450,000 clones, roughly 91% of which are singletons, and around 4.5% rests with the top ten.

The TCR sequence derives from a person aged 18-60 years who received the Ad26.COV2.S COVID-19 vaccine or a placebo. Specimen: peripheral blood, collected in a trial of Ad26.COV2.S vaccine versus placebo. The gene calls are TRBV19 and TRBJ1-2; 7 bases line up with TRBD1. The CDR3 sequence is CASSILGRGTPNYGYTF. Written as DNA, the CDR3 is TGTGCCAGTAGTATACTCGGCAGGGGGACACCCAACTATGGCTACACCTTC.